This TCR beta chain is from a study of shared clonotypes between healthy human individuals. Overall study findings and caveats: Among donors, the sharing of clonotypes was expected to be influenced by sequencing depth.

The CDR3 is 14 amino acids. Germline loops: CDR1 MGHRA, CDR2 YSYEKL. The V segment lost 0 bases and the J segment 9 bases; nucleotides outside the gene matches: 5. The CD8 memory fraction combined CD45RO+ cells with TemRA cells (CCR7-negative CD45RA+). About this clone: Its specificity is unknown.

Per the authors' pipeline: There were no quality scores in the junction-only immunoSEQ sequences, so filtering differed. Some clones are missing from TCRdb's copy, which holds only in-frame ones; the method was immunoSEQ multiplex PCR. The V and J calls and clone size are taken from that table; D and trimming were inferred from the DNA. The table has 110,000 or so clones, roughly two thirds seen once. The clonotype comes from a woman aged 30 to 39 in good health. Sequenced: memory CD8+ T cells sorted from blood. Stated subset: CD45RO+ cells pooled with CCR7-negative TemRA cells. The chain joins TRBV4-1 to TRBJ1-1; 9 bases fit TRBD1. The CDR3 loop is CASSQDPGTGKAFF. CDR3 coding DNA: TGCGCCAGCAGCCAAGATCCCGGGACAGGGAAAGCTTTCTTT.